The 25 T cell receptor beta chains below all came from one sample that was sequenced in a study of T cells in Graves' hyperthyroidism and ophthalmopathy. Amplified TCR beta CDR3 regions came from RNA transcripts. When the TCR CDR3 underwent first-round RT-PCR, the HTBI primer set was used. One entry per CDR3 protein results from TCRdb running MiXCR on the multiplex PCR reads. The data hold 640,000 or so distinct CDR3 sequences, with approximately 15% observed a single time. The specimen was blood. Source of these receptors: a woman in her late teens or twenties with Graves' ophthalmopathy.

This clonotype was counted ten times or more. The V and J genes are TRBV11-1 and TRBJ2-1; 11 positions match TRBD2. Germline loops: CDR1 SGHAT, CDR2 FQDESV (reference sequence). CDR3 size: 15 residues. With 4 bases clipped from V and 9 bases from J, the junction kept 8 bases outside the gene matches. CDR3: CASSSVAGGRGEQFF. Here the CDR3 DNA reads TGTGCCAGCAGCTCTGTAGCGGGAGGGCGGGGTGAGCAGTTCTTC.

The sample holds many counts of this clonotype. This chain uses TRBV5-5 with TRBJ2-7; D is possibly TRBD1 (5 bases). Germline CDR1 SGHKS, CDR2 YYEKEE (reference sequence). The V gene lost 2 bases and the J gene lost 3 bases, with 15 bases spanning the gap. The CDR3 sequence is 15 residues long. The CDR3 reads CASSFSIGQGYEQYF. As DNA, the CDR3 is TGTGCCAGCAGCTTCAGTATCGGTCAGGGCTACGAGCAGTACTTC.

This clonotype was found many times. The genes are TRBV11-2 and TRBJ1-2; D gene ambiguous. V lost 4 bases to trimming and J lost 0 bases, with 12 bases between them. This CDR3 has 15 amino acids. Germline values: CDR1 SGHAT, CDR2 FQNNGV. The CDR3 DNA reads TGTGCCAGCAGCTCCCTCGAGAGACCTAACTATGGCTACACCTTC. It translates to CASSSLERPNYGYTF. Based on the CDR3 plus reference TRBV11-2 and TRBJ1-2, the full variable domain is EAGVAQSPRYKIIEKRQSVAFWCNPISGHATLYWYQQILGQGPKLLIQFQNNGVVDDSQLPKDRFSAERLKGVDSTLKIQPAKLEDSAVYLCASSSLERPNYGYTFGSGTRLTVV.

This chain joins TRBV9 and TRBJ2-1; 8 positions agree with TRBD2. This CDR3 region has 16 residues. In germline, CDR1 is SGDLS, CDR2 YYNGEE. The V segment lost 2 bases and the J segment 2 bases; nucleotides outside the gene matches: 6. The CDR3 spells CASSVDGSGAYNEQFF. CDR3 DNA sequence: TGTGCCAGCAGCGTCGACGGTAGCGGGGCCTACAATGAGCAGTTCTTC.

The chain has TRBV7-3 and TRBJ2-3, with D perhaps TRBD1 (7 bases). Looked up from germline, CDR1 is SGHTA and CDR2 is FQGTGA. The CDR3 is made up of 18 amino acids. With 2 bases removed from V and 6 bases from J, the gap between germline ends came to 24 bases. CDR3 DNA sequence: TGTGCCAGCAGCTTAGGGGGCGGGACAGCTATACTGGGGGATACGCAGTATTTT. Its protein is CASSLGGGTAILGDTQYF. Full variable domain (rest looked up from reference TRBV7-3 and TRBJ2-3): GAGVSQTPSNKVTEKGKYVELRCDPISGHTALYWYRQSLGQGPEFLIYFQGTGAADDSGLPNDRFFAVRPEGSVSTLKIQRTERGDSAVYLCASSLGGGTAILGDTQYFGPGTRLTVL.

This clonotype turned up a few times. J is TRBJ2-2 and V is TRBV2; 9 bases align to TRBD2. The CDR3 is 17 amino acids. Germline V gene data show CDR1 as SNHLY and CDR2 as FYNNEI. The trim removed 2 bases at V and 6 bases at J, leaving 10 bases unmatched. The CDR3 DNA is TGTGCCAGCAGTGAACGTGGTGCGGGAGGGCCCGCCGGGGAGCTGTTTTTT. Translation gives CASSERGAGGPAGELFF.

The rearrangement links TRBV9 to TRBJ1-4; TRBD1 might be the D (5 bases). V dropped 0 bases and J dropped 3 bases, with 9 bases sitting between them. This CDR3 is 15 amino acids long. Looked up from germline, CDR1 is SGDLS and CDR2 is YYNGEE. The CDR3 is CASSVGGTPNEKLFF. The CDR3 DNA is TGTGCCAGCAGCGTAGGGGGCACGCCTAATGAAAAACTGTTTTTT.

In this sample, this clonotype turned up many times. Here the CDR3 DNA reads TGTGCTCACCCGGCGAGGGATTCCACTGAAGCTTTCTTT. Its protein is CAHPARDSTEAFF. The V call is TRBV12-5, the J call TRBJ1-1; no reliable D call. Trimming removed 11 bases at V and 4 bases at J, with 17 bases between. CDR3 size: 13 residues. CDR1 and CDR2 from the germline V gene are LGHNT and FRNRAP.

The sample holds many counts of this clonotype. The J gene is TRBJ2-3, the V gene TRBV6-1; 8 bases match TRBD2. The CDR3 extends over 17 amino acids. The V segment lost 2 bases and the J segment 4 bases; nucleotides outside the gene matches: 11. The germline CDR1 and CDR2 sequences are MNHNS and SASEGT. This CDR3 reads CASSEIMTGGPSDTQYF. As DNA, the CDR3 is TGTGCCAGCAGTGAAATTATGACGGGAGGGCCCTCAGATACGCAGTATTTT.

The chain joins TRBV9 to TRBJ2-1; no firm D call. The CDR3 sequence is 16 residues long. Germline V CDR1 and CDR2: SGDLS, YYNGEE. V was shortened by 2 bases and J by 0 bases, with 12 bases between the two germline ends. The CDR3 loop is CASSVDLGYSYNEQFF. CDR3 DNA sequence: TGTGCCAGCAGCGTGGATTTGGGATACTCCTACAATGAGCAGTTCTTC.

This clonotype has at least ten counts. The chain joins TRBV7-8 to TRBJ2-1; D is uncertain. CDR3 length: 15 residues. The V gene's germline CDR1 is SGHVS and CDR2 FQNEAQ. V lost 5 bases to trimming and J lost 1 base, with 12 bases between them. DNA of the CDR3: TGTGCCAGCAGCCCAATGTGGGGTTCCTACAATGAGCAGTTCTTC. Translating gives CASSPMWGSYNEQFF.

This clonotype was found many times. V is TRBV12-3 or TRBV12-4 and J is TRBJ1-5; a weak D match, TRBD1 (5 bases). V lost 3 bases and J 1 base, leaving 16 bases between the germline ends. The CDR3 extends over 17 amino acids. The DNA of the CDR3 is TGTGCCAGCAGTTTGAAAGAGGGGCTCCGGAGCAATCAGCCCCAGCATTTT. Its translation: CASSLKEGLRSNQPQHF.

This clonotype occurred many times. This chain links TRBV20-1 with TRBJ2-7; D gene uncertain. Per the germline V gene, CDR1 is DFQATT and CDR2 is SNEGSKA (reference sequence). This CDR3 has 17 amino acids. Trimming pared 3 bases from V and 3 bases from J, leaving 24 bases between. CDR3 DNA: TGCAGTGCTAGGCCCGCAAACTCCGCTATGTCCATCTACGAGCAGTACTTC. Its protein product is CSARPANSAMSIYEQYF.

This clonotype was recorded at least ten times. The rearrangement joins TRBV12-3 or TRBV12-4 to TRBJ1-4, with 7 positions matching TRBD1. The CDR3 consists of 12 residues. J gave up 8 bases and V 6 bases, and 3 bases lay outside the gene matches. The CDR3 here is CASRRTGEKLFF. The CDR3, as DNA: TGTGCCAGCAGACGGACAGGCGAAAAACTGTTTTTT.

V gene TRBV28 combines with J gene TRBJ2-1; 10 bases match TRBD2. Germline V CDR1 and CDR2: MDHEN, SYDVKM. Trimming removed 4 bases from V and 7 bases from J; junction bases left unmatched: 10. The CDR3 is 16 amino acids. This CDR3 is CASSSLHASGGNEQFF. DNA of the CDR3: TGTGCCAGCAGTTCCCTCCACGCTAGCGGGGGAAATGAGCAGTTCTTC.

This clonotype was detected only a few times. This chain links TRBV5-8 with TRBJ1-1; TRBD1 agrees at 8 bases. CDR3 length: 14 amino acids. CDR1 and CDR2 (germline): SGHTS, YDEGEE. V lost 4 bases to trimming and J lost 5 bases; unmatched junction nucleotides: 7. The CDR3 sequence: CASSLENRGTEAFF. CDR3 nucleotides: TGTGCCAGCAGCCTAGAGAACAGGGGGACTGAAGCTTTCTTT. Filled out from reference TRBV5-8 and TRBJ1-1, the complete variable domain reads EAGVTQSPTHLIKTRGQQATLRCSPISGHTSVYWYQQALGLGLQFLLWYDEGEERNRGNFPPRFSGRQFPNYSSELNVNALELEDSALYLCASSLENRGTEAFFGQGTRLTVV.

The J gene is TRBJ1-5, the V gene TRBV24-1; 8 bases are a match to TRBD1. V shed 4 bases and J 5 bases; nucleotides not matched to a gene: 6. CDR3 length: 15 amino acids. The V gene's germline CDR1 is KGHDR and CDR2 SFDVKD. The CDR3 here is CATSDQGAWDQPQHF. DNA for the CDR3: TGTGCCACCAGTGACCAGGGGGCTTGGGATCAGCCCCAGCATTTT.

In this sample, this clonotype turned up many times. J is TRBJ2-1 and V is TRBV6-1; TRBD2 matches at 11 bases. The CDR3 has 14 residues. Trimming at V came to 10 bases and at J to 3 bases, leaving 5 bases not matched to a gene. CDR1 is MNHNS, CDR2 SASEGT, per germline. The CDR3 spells CAIASGRIYNEQFF. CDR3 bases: TGTGCCATCGCTAGCGGGAGGATCTACAATGAGCAGTTCTTC.

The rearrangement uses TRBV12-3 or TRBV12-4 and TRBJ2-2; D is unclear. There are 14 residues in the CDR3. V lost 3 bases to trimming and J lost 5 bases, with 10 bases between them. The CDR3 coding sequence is TGTGCCAGCAGTTTTATCTTCGGGACCGGGGAGCTGTTTTTT. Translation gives CASSFIFGTGELFF.

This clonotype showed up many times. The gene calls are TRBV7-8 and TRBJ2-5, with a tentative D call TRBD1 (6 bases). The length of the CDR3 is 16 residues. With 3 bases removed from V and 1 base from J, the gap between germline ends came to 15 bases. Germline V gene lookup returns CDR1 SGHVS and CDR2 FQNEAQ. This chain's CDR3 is CASSLEVQGSQETQYF. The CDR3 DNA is TGTGCCAGCAGCTTGGAGGTACAGGGTTCCCAAGAGACCCAGTACTTC.

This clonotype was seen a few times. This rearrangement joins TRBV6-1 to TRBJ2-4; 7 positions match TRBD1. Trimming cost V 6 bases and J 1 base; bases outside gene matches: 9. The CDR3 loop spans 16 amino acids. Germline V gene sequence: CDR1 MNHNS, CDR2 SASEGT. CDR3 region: CASSRTGVEAKNIQYF. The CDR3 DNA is TGTGCCAGCAGCCGAACAGGGGTCGAGGCCAAAAACATTCAGTACTTC.

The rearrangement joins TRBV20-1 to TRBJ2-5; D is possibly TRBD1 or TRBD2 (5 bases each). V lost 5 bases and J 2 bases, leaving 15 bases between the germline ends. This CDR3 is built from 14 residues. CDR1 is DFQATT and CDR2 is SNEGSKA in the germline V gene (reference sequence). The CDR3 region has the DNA TGCAGTGCTGTGTCGGGGCCTATACAAGAGACCCAGTACTTC. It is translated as CSAVSGPIQETQYF.

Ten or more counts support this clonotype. CDR3 loop: CASSLTLTWEQYF. In DNA, the CDR3 is TGTGCCAGCAGCTTAACACTAACGTGGGAGCAGTACTTC. The chain carries TRBV7-2 and TRBJ2-7; D is unresolved. The germline CDR1 and CDR2 sequences are SGHTA and FQGNSA. CDR3 size: 13 residues. Trimming removed 2 bases from V and 7 bases from J, with 12 bases in between.

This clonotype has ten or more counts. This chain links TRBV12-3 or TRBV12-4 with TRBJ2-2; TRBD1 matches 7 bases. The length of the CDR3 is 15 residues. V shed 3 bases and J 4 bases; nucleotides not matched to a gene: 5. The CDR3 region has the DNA TGTGCCAGCAGTTTTGTACAGGGGATCACCGGGGAGCTGTTTTTT. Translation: CASSFVQGITGELFF.

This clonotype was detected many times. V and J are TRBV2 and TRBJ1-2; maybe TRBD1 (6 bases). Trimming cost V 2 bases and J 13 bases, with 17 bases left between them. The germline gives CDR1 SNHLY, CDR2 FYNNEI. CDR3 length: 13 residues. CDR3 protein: CASSEQGSLGPTF. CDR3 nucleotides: TGTGCCAGCAGTGAACAGGGGAGTCTCGGCCCCACCTTC. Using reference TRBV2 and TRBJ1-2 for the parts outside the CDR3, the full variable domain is EPEVTQTPSHQVTQMGQEVILRCVPISNHLYFYWYRQILGQKVEFLVSFYNNEISEKSEIFDDQFSVERPDGSNFTLKIRSTKLEDSAMYFCASSEQGSLGPTFGSGTRLTVV.